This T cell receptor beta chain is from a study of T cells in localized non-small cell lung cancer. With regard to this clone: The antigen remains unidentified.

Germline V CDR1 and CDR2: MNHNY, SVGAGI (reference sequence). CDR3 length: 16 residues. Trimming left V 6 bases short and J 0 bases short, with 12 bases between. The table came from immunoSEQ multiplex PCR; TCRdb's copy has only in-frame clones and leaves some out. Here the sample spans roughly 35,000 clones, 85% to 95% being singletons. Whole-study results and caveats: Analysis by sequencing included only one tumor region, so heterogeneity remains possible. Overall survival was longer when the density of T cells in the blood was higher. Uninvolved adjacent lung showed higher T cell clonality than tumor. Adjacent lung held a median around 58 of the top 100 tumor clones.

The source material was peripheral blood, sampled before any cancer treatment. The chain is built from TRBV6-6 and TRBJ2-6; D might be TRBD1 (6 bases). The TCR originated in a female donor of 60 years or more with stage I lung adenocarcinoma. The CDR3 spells CASSGQILSGANVLTF. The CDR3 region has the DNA TGTGCCAGCAGCGGACAGATCCTCTCTGGGGCCAACGTCCTGACTTTC.